This is a list of T cell receptor beta chains from one sample in a study of OX40 agonist ivuxolimab in advanced cancers. Sequencing was performed with immunoSEQ multiplex PCR; in TCRdb, only in-frame clones are kept and a portion is missing. The table has 80,000 to 100,000 clones, 80% to 90% seen once. This specimen was CD4+ or CD8+ T cells sorted from blood, taken in a trial of the OX40 agonist ivuxolimab. All receptors come from an adult with an advanced solid tumor such as melanoma, head and neck, liver or kidney cancer. Each CDR3 is given with its conserved first and last residue. D genes are given only for firm matches. Clone size is given for some rows only: seen once, a few or many times, or a class if the clone is expanded.

CDR3	DNA	J	D	size	V
CSVATGQGITDTQYF	TGCAGCGTTGCTACAGGGCAGGGGATCACAGATACGCAGTATTTT	TRBJ2-3	.	.	TRBV29-1
CASSLAGTGIYNEQFF	TGCGCCAGCAGCTTGGCCGGGACAGGGATCTACAATGAGCAGTTCTTC	TRBJ2-1	TRBD1	.	TRBV5-1
CASSHDRKNGYTF	TGTGCCAGCAGTCACGACCGGAAGAATGGCTACACCTTC	TRBJ1-2	.	.	TRBV6-6
CASSLTPQGNTEAFF	TGCGCCAGCAGCTTGACCCCACAGGGTAACACTGAAGCTTTCTTT	TRBJ1-1	.	.	TRBV5-1
CASSIGQRDEQFF	TGTGCCAGTAGTATAGGACAACGGGATGAGCAGTTCTTC	TRBJ2-1	.	.	TRBV19
CASSFRGKDNEQFF	TGCGCCAGCAGCTTCCGGGGGAAGGACAATGAGCAGTTCTTC	TRBJ2-1	.	many	TRBV5-1
CASSLDGGWGDTQYF	TGTGCCAGCAGCTTAGATGGTGGATGGGGAGATACGCAGTATTTT	TRBJ2-3	.	.	TRBV7-8
CASSLAGKDTQYF	TGTGCCAGCAGCTTAGCGGGGAAAGATACGCAGTATTTT	TRBJ2-3	.	.	TRBV7-2
CASSFPTGGDTEAFF	TGCGCCAGCAGCTTCCCAACGGGGGGGGACACTGAAGCTTTCTTT	TRBJ1-1	.	.	TRBV5-1
CAISADRYNSPLHF	TGTGCCATCAGCGCGGACAGGTATAATTCACCCCTCCACTTT	TRBJ1-6	TRBD1	few	TRBV10-3
CASSLGLDSPLHF	TGTGCCAGCAGCCTTGGACTGGATTCACCCCTCCACTTT	TRBJ1-6	.	.	TRBV14
CASSQDALNTGELFF	TGCGCCAGCAGCCAAGATGCCCTGAACACCGGGGAGCTGTTTTTT	TRBJ2-2	.	.	TRBV4-3
CASSSQGTNQPQHF	TGTGCCAGCAGCTCACAGGGGACCAATCAGCCCCAGCATTTT	TRBJ1-5	TRBD1	.	TRBV11-3
CASMGGAYEQYF	TGTGCCAGCATGGGGGGAGCCTACGAGCAGTACTTC	TRBJ2-7	.	.	TRBV6-6
CASSSHRGGWQFF	TGTGCCAGCAGCTCTCACCGCGGGGGGTGGCAGTTCTTC	TRBJ2-1	TRBD2	.	TRBV7-2
CASFGQYNTGELFF	TGTGCCAGCTTCGGACAGTACAACACCGGGGAGCTGTTTTTT	TRBJ2-2	.	.	TRBV6-6
CASSPRAGALKNIQYF	TGTGCCAGTAGTCCCCGGGCAGGGGCCCTCAAAAACATTCAGTACTTC	TRBJ2-4	.	.	TRBV19
CASSLAGGNSNEQFF	TGTGCCAGCAGCTTGGCGGGGGGTAATTCGAATGAGCAGTTCTTC	TRBJ2-1	TRBD2	.	TRBV5-4
CASSLGSFRQGVGTQYF	TGTGCCAGCAGCTTAGGGTCTTTTCGGCAGGGGGTTGGGACCCAGTACTTC	TRBJ2-5	TRBD1	.	TRBV11-3
CASLGRGQNTGELFF	TGTGCCAGCCTAGGTAGGGGACAGAACACCGGGGAGCTGTTTTTT	TRBJ2-2	.	.	TRBV6-5
CASSVVASGDLTDTQYF	TGTGCCAGCAGCGTAGTGGCTAGCGGGGACCTCACAGATACGCAGTATTTT	TRBJ2-3	TRBD2	few	TRBV9
CASSPRGRDQETQYF	TGTGCCAGCTCACCACGCGGCAGGGACCAAGAGACCCAGTACTTC	TRBJ2-5	.	.	TRBV18
CASSLGQSYEQYF	TGTGCCAGCAGCCTTGGACAGAGCTACGAGCAGTACTTC	TRBJ2-7	.	.	TRBV5-4
CASSFRDSTLYEQYF	TGTGCCAGCAGCTTTAGGGACAGTACACTCTACGAGCAGTACTTC	TRBJ2-7	TRBD1	.	TRBV7-9
CASSLTGDLGQYF	TGCGCCAGCAGCTTAACGGGGGACCTGGGGCAGTACTTC	TRBJ2-7	.	.	TRBV5-1
CASSQERSGGGTDTQYF	TGCGCCAGCAGCCAAGAGCGTAGCGGGGGGGGCACAGATACGCAGTATTTT	TRBJ2-3	TRBD2	.	TRBV4-3
CAIRTGGTSYEQYF	TGTGCCATCAGGACAGGGGGCACAAGCTACGAGCAGTACTTC	TRBJ2-7	TRBD1	.	TRBV10-3
CASSYTQGSGTEAFF	TGTGCCAGCAGCTATACACAGGGGAGCGGGACTGAAGCTTTCTTT	TRBJ1-1	TRBD1	.	TRBV9
CASSADRGWYTGELFF	TGTGCCAGCAGTGCGGACAGGGGGTGGTACACCGGGGAGCTGTTTTTT	TRBJ2-2	TRBD1	.	TRBV25-1
CASSLAGQGSQPQHF	TGTGCCAGCAGCTTAGCGGGCCAGGGGAGTCAGCCCCAGCATTTT	TRBJ1-5	.	.	TRBV7-9
CASSGQLAGGPNEQFF	TGTGCCAGCAGCGGGCAGCTAGCGGGGGGGCCCAATGAGCAGTTCTTC	TRBJ2-1	TRBD2	.	TRBV11-3
CATSRDQQGTEQYF	TGTGCCACCAGCAGAGATCAACAGGGGACCGAGCAGTACTTC	TRBJ2-7	TRBD1	.	TRBV15
CASSRGTLGNTIYF	TGTGCCAGCAGCCGCGGGACTCTGGGAAACACCATATATTTT	TRBJ1-3	.	.	TRBV5-5
CAWSLAVGNYGYTF	TGTGCCTGGAGTCTGGCAGTGGGTAACTATGGCTACACCTTC	TRBJ1-2	.	.	TRBV30
CASRVTGLNTEAFF	TGCGCCAGCAGGGTCACAGGCTTGAACACTGAAGCTTTCTTT	TRBJ1-1	.	.	TRBV5-1
CASSNQGATNEKLFF	TGCGCCAGCAGCAATCAGGGGGCCACTAATGAAAAACTGTTTTTT	TRBJ1-4	TRBD1	.	TRBV5-1
CASSLGGDRAFETQYF	TGTGCCAGCAGTCTAGGGGGAGACAGGGCTTTTGAGACCCAGTACTTC	TRBJ2-5	TRBD1	.	TRBV4-2
CASSLKGTGNTIYF	TGTGCCAGCAGCTTGAAGGGAACTGGAAACACCATATATTTT	TRBJ1-3	.	.	TRBV11-2
CASSNRGTEAFF	TGTGCCAGTAGTAACAGAGGGACTGAAGCTTTCTTT	TRBJ1-1	.	.	TRBV19
CANSISVYGYTF	TGTGCCAATAGTATCTCAGTTTATGGCTACACCTTC	TRBJ1-2	.	once	TRBV19
CASSYFLGYEQYF	TGTGCCAGCAGTTACTTCCTAGGCTACGAGCAGTACTTC	TRBJ2-7	.	.	TRBV6-5
CASSLPGAGGMETQYF	TGTGCCAGCAGCCTCCCGGGGGCAGGGGGGATGGAGACCCAGTACTTC	TRBJ2-5	.	.	TRBV7-3
CSVEEWAEQYF	TGCAGCGTTGAAGAGTGGGCCGAGCAGTACTTC	TRBJ2-7	.	.	TRBV29-1
CASTQRDRVGNEKLFF	TGTGCCAGCACCCAGAGGGACAGGGTAGGTAATGAAAAACTGTTTTTT	TRBJ1-4	.	.	TRBV21-1
CASSQDLGQTGELFF	TGTGCCAGCAGCCAAGATTTAGGCCAAACCGGGGAGCTGTTTTTT	TRBJ2-2	.	.	TRBV4-2
CASSLVAGGTGELFF	TGTGCCAGCAGCTTAGTAGCGGGGGGCACCGGGGAGCTGTTTTTT	TRBJ2-2	TRBD2	.	TRBV7-6
CASSSNRAPNYGYTF	TGTGCCAGCAGCTCCAACCGGGCCCCGAACTATGGCTACACCTTC	TRBJ1-2	.	.	TRBV11-2